The 7 T cell receptor beta chains below all came from one sample that was sequenced in a study of a mutant IDH1 vaccine in newly diagnosed glioma. What these receptors recognize is not known. Assay: immunoSEQ multiplex PCR; the TCRdb copy retains only in-frame clones and omits some. The sample consists of 40,000 to 50,000 clones, 70% to 90% of them appearing once. As for time point: week 5, during vaccination. In the vaccine, a single dose held 300 ug of the mutant IDH1 20-mer peptide, along with topical imiquimod. The starting material was PBMCs, obtained from a glioma patient whose treatment included an IDH1 peptide vaccine. Source of these receptors: a man aged 35-49 years with glioma.

This CDR3 is CATIPGHSYEQYF. The CDR3 DNA reads TGTGCCACCATCCCGGGACACTCCTACGAGCAGTACTTC. This chain links TRBV10-3 with TRBJ2-7; D perhaps matches TRBD1 (6 bases). The germline V gene encodes CDR1 ENHRY and CDR2 SYGVKD. This CDR3 has 13 residues. V gave up 10 bases and J gave up 0 bases, with 13 bases separating them.

V and J are TRBV7-2 and TRBJ2-7; 7 bases fit TRBD1. The length of the CDR3 is 14 residues. Germline V gene lookup returns CDR1 SGHTA and CDR2 FQGNSA. The trim removed 4 bases at V and 3 bases at J, leaving 6 bases unmatched. The CDR3 nucleotides read TGTGCCAGCAGCTCCGGGACAGCACTCTACGAGCAGTACTTC. This translates into CASSSGTALYEQYF.

The V gene is TRBV4-1, the J gene TRBJ1-4; perhaps TRBD1 as D (6 bases). The CDR3 spans 14 residues. Germline assignment: CDR1 MGHRA and CDR2 YSYEKL. Between the trimmed V and J ends, which lost 4 bases and 4 bases, there was a span of 10 bases. CDR3 bases: TGCGCCAGCAGCCGGACAGCAAATAATGAAAAACTGTTTTTT. Its protein product is CASSRTANNEKLFF.

The V and J genes are TRBV7-8 and TRBJ2-5; no clear D gene. CDR1 is SGHVS and CDR2 is FQNEAQ in the germline V gene. The ends were cut back, 4 bases at V and 5 bases at J, with 17 bases in the middle. This CDR3 spans 15 amino acids. The CDR3 DNA follows: TGTGCCAGCAGCTCGCAGACTCCTCCCCGGGAGACCCAGTACTTC. This gives the protein CASSSQTPPRETQYF.

This chain connects TRBV19 to TRBJ1-5, with 7 bases lining up with TRBD1. The germline V gene encodes CDR1 LNHDA and CDR2 SQIVND (reference sequence). The CDR3 runs 16 residues. The trim removed 6 bases at V and 1 base at J, leaving 9 bases unmatched. The CDR3 here is CASRPGGYPSNQPQHF. The CDR3 coding sequence is TGTGCCAGTAGACCAGGGGGTTATCCGAGCAATCAGCCCCAGCATTTT.

The chain has TRBV12-2 and TRBJ1-2. TRBV12-2 is designated a pseudogene. The CDR3 is 18 amino acids. This CDR3 reads CASRLSRTRLKPSGGYTF. CDR3 in DNA: TGTGCAAGTCGCTTATCCCGAACGCGGTTGAAACCCTCGGGGGGCTACACCTTC.

The chain joins TRBV27 to TRBJ2-5; 7 bases line up with TRBD2. CDR1 and CDR2 (germline): MNHEY, SMNVEV (reference sequence). This CDR3 has 14 amino acids. The V gene end was trimmed by 6 bases and the J gene end by 0 bases; junction bases not matched to a gene: 4. CDR3: CASRRTSYQETQYF. The CDR3 DNA reads TGTGCCAGCAGGAGGACTAGTTACCAAGAGACCCAGTACTTC.